This T cell receptor beta chain comes out of a study of Tregs in tolerant kidney transplant recipients. Study-wide findings and caveats: Biological reproducibility was not directly addressed, but technical replication error appeared minimal. Tolerant patients' donor-specific Tregs expanded beyond overall Tregs, suggesting antigen-driven growth. Tregs expanded with activated donor B cells seemed most donor-specific.

Assay used: immunoSEQ multiplex PCR; TCRdb lists only in-frame clones, some missing. The table includes approximately 93,000 clones, roughly 93% detected once. The V end lost 2 bases, the J end lost 1 base, and 9 bases lay between the germline ends. CDR1 is MDHEN and CDR2 is SYDVKM in the germline V gene. The CDR3 is 15 residues long. This clone was found once. Its antigen is undetermined. The sequence was collected from a human donor who received a combined kidney and bone marrow transplant. This chain joins TRBV28 and TRBJ2-4, with a tentative D call TRBD1 (6 bases). Sample: CD4+ T cells from blood, taken before the transplant. In nucleotides, the CDR3 is TGTGCCAGCAGTTTAGGGGGCTGGGCCAAAAACATTCAGTACTTC. Its translation is CASSLGGWAKNIQYF.